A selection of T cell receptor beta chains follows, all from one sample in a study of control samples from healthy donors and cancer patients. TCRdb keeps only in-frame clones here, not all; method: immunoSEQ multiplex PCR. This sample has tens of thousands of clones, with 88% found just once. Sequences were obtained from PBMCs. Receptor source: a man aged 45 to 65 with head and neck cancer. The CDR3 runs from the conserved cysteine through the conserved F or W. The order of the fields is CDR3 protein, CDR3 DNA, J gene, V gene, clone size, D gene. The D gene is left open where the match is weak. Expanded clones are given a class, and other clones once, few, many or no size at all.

CDR3: CAAVARNTEAFF; DNA: TGTGCCGCCGTCGCCCGGAACACTGAAGCTTTCTTT; J: TRBJ1-1; V: TRBV6-5; size: -; D: -
CDR3: CASSLYGLYNEQFF; DNA: TGTGCCAGCAGTCTTTACGGGTTGTACAATGAGCAGTTCTTC; J: TRBJ2-1; V: TRBV28; size: once; D: -
CDR3: CASSLGPTGELFF; DNA: TGTGCCAGCAGCCTGGGACCTACCGGGGAGCTGTTTTTT; J: TRBJ2-2; V: TRBV7-3; size: few; D: -
CDR3: CASSFRPRAGTDTQYF; DNA: TGTGCCAGCAGCTTTCGTCCCAGGGCGGGCACAGATACGCAGTATTTT; J: TRBJ2-3; V: TRBV5-8; size: -; D: -
CDR3: CATSREGESYEQYF; DNA: TGTGCCACCAGCAGAGAAGGGGAATCCTACGAGCAGTACTTC; J: TRBJ2-7; V: TRBV15; size: few; D: -
CDR3: CASSLERGKETQYF; DNA: TGTGCCAGCAGCTTAGAAAGGGGGAAGGAGACCCAGTACTTC; J: TRBJ2-5; V: TRBV7-2; size: -; D: -
CDR3: CASSLPRDWKRCEQYF; DNA: TGCGCCAGCAGCTTGCCACGAGACTGGAAGAGGTGCGAGCAGTACTTC; J: TRBJ2-7; V: TRBV5-1; size: -; D: -
CDR3: CASRPGQSYEQYF; DNA: TGTGCCAGCAGACCGGGGCAGTCCTACGAGCAGTACTTC; J: TRBJ2-7; V: TRBV2; size: once; D: -
CDR3: CAWSPSPGVGELFF; DNA: TGTGCCTGGAGTCCAAGTCCAGGGGTCGGGGAGCTGTTTTTT; J: TRBJ2-2; V: TRBV30; size: -; D: -
CDR3: CASSRTGQPSYEQYF; DNA: TGTGCCAGCAGCAGAACGGGACAGCCATCCTACGAGCAGTACTTC; J: TRBJ2-7; V: TRBV11-2; size: -; D: TRBD1
CDR3: CASSLGGGGGYTF; DNA: TGTGCCAGCAGCTTAGGAGGTGGCGGTGGCTACACCTTC; J: TRBJ1-2; V: TRBV11-2; size: once; D: -
CDR3: CASSGPGQGPYEQYF; DNA: TGTGCCAGCAGCGGCCCGGGACAGGGGCCCTACGAGCAGTACTTC; J: TRBJ2-7; V: TRBV5-6; size: -; D: TRBD1
CDR3: CAITAGGGYNEQFF; DNA: TGTGCCATCACCGCGGGGGGAGGGTACAATGAGCAGTTCTTC; J: TRBJ2-1; V: TRBV10-3; size: -; D: TRBD2
CDR3: CASSTTRLAGASEQYF; DNA: TGTGCCAGCAGCACCACCCGACTAGCGGGGGCGTCCGAGCAGTACTTC; J: TRBJ2-7; V: TRBV11-2; size: -; D: TRBD2
CDR3: CASSWGTLAGGVTDTQYF; DNA: TGTGCCAGCAGCTGGGGTACCCTAGCGGGAGGGGTCACAGATACGCAGTATTTT; J: TRBJ2-3; V: TRBV5-4; size: -; D: TRBD2
CDR3: CASSFNRRGETQYF; DNA: TGTGCCAGCAGCTTCAACAGGAGAGGGGAGACCCAGTACTTC; J: TRBJ2-5; V: TRBV11-2; size: -; D: -
CDR3: CASSQDRDPRSEKLFF; DNA: TGTGCCAGCAGCCAAGATAGGGACCCAAGGAGTGAAAAACTGTTTTTT; J: TRBJ1-4; V: TRBV14; size: -; D: -
CDR3: CAWSTQGDTEAFF; DNA: TGTGCCTGGAGTACCCAGGGGGACACTGAAGCTTTCTTT; J: TRBJ1-1; V: TRBV30; size: -; D: TRBD1
CDR3: CASTRHGTDTQYF; DNA: TGTGCCAGCACCCGACACGGCACAGATACGCAGTATTTT; J: TRBJ2-3; V: TRBV6-1; size: -; D: -
CDR3: CSVFAGVPDTQYF; DNA: TGCAGCGTCTTCGCGGGAGTTCCAGATACGCAGTATTTT; J: TRBJ2-3; V: TRBV29-1; size: -; D: TRBD2
CDR3: CASSRDSSYEQYF; DNA: TGTGCCAGCAGCCGGGACTCGTCCTACGAGCAGTACTTC; J: TRBJ2-7; V: TRBV11-2; size: -; D: -
CDR3: CASSREYDRGSSYEQYF; DNA: TGTGCCAGCAGTCGCGAATATGACAGGGGAAGCTCCTACGAGCAGTACTTC; J: TRBJ2-7; V: TRBV5-5; size: -; D: TRBD1
CDR3: CASAAGLAGANVLTF; DNA: TGTGCCAGCGCCGCAGGGTTGGCTGGGGCCAACGTCCTGACTTTC; J: TRBJ2-6; V: TRBV18; size: -; D: -
CDR3: CASRRLAEDYEQYF; DNA: TGTGCCAGCAGACGACTAGCGGAAGACTACGAGCAGTACTTC; J: TRBJ2-7; V: TRBV6-5; size: -; D: TRBD2
CDR3: CASSELQGASSKNIQYF; DNA: TGTGCCAGCAGTGAATTACAGGGGGCCTCATCCAAAAACATTCAGTACTTC; J: TRBJ2-4; V: TRBV25-1; size: -; D: TRBD1
CDR3: CASSPGVEETQYF; DNA: TGTGCCAGCAGTCCGGGGGTAGAAGAGACCCAGTACTTC; J: TRBJ2-5; V: TRBV2; size: -; D: -
CDR3: CASSKGAAGLSTDTQYF; DNA: TGTGCCAGCAGCAAGGGGGCAGCGGGACTGAGCACAGATACGCAGTATTTT; J: TRBJ2-3; V: TRBV11-3; size: -; D: -
CDR3: CASSPSAGRIGETQYF; DNA: TGTGCCAGCAGCCCCTCGGCGGGAAGGATCGGTGAGACCCAGTACTTC; J: TRBJ2-5; V: TRBV7-9; size: -; D: -
CDR3: CASSLGRAGDTQYF; DNA: TGTGCCAGCAGCTTAGGTCGGGCAGGAGATACGCAGTATTTT; J: TRBJ2-3; V: TRBV11-3; size: -; D: -
CDR3: CASSQERNSPLHF; DNA: TGCGCCAGCAGCCAAGAACGGAATTCACCCCTCCACTTT; J: TRBJ1-6; V: TRBV4-1; size: -; D: -
CDR3: CASSAEDTGELFF; DNA: TGTGCCAGCAGTGCCGAGGACACCGGGGAGCTGTTTTTT; J: TRBJ2-2; V: TRBV28; size: -; D: -
CDR3: CASSQDRTGSPLHF; DNA: TGTGCCAGCAGCCAGGACAGGACGGGGTCACCCCTCCACTTT; J: TRBJ1-6; V: TRBV7-3; size: -; D: TRBD1
CDR3: CASSLSLDTLTDTQYF; DNA: TGTGCCAGCAGTTTAAGTCTCGATACCCTCACAGATACGCAGTATTTT; J: TRBJ2-3; V: TRBV28; size: -; D: -
CDR3: CASSGPRLGGNTIYF; DNA: TGTGCCAGCAGTGGGCCCAGGCTTGGTGGAAACACCATATATTTT; J: TRBJ1-3; V: TRBV2; size: -; D: -
CDR3: CASSLAPGSAEKLFF; DNA: TGTGCCAGCAGCTTAGCGCCAGGGAGTGCTGAAAAACTGTTTTTT; J: TRBJ1-4; V: TRBV7-9; size: -; D: -
CDR3: CASSPPAGPTGELFF; DNA: TGTGCCAGCTCACCACCGGCAGGGCCGACCGGGGAGCTGTTTTTT; J: TRBJ2-2; V: TRBV18; size: -; D: -
CDR3: CASSQESQGPGYGYTF; DNA: TGCGCCAGCAGCCAAGAATCGCAGGGACCTGGCTATGGCTACACCTTC; J: TRBJ1-2; V: TRBV4-1; size: -; D: -
CDR3: CASSGGDSTNTEAFF; DNA: TGCGCCAGCAGTGGGGGGGACAGTACGAACACTGAAGCTTTCTTT; J: TRBJ1-1; V: TRBV23-1; size: -; D: TRBD1
CDR3: CAISDVAGQGLGYGYTF; DNA: TGTGCCATCAGTGATGTGGCGGGACAGGGGCTAGGCTATGGCTACACCTTC; J: TRBJ1-2; V: TRBV10-3; size: -; D: TRBD1
CDR3: CATSRDLNVPWTREPYEQYF; DNA: TGTGCCACCAGCAGAGATTTGAATGTTCCGTGGACACGGGAACCATACGAGCAGTACTTC; J: TRBJ2-7; V: TRBV15; size: -; D: -
CDR3: CASSSTAYNEQFF; DNA: TGTGCCAGCAGCTCGACGGCCTACAATGAGCAGTTCTTC; J: TRBJ2-1; V: TRBV6-2/TRBV6-3; size: -; D: -
CDR3: CASSDYEYNEQFF; DNA: TGCGCCAGCAGTGATTACGAGTACAATGAGCAGTTCTTC; J: TRBJ2-1; V: TRBV10-1; size: -; D: -
CDR3: CATSRGQGSSSYEQYF; DNA: TGTGCCACCAGCAGAGGACAGGGATCCTCGTCCTACGAGCAGTACTTC; J: TRBJ2-7; V: TRBV15; size: -; D: TRBD1
CDR3: CASSLVGTSGRWRNEQFF; DNA: TGTGCCAGCAGCTTAGTTGGGACTAGCGGGAGATGGCGCAATGAGCAGTTCTTC; J: TRBJ2-1; V: TRBV7-9; size: -; D: TRBD2
CDR3: CASSFLERTSGRYEQYF; DNA: TGTGCCAGCAGTTTCCTAGAACGGACTAGCGGGAGATACGAGCAGTACTTC; J: TRBJ2-7; V: TRBV28; size: -; D: TRBD2
CDR3: CASSQSAGGNTGELFF; DNA: TGTGCCAGCAGCCAGAGTGCGGGAGGAAACACCGGGGAGCTGTTTTTT; J: TRBJ2-2; V: TRBV9; size: -; D: TRBD2
CDR3: CASSLGSGLAAEETQYF; DNA: TGTGCTAGCAGCTTAGGATCGGGACTAGCGGCCGAAGAGACCCAGTACTTC; J: TRBJ2-5; V: TRBV7-7; size: -; D: TRBD2
CDR3: CASSGGYRLPNEKLFF; DNA: TGCGCCAGCAGCGGGGGGTACAGGCTTCCTAATGAAAAACTGTTTTTT; J: TRBJ1-4; V: TRBV5-1; size: once; D: -
CDR3: CASSEWGQGAYEQYF; DNA: TGTGCCAGCAGTGAATGGGGACAGGGAGCCTACGAGCAGTACTTC; J: TRBJ2-7; V: TRBV6-1; size: -; D: TRBD1
CDR3: CASARRGEETQYF; DNA: TGTGCCAGCGCACGGAGGGGGGAAGAGACCCAGTACTTC; J: TRBJ2-5; V: TRBV28; size: -; D: -
CDR3: CASSDSSTNEKLFF; DNA: TGTGCCAGCAGCGACTCCTCAACTAATGAAAAACTGTTTTTT; J: TRBJ1-4; V: TRBV28; size: -; D: -
CDR3: CASKWTSGGAGYEQYF; DNA: TGTGCCAGCAAGTGGACTAGCGGGGGGGCCGGCTACGAGCAGTACTTC; J: TRBJ2-7; V: TRBV28; size: few; D: TRBD2
CDR3: CASSPMGSERKLFF; DNA: TGTGCCAGCAGTCCTATGGGAAGCGAGAGGAAACTGTTTTTT; J: TRBJ1-4; V: TRBV28; size: once; D: -
CDR3: CSVERTGGYEQYF; DNA: TGCAGCGTTGAAAGGACAGGGGGCTACGAGCAGTACTTC; J: TRBJ2-7; V: TRBV29-1; size: -; D: TRBD1
CDR3: CASSPRRRRAYNEQFF; DNA: TGTGCCAGCAGTCCCCGCCGCCGCCGGGCGTACAATGAGCAGTTCTTC; J: TRBJ2-1; V: TRBV28; size: -; D: -